Following are 7 T cell receptor beta chains from one sample sequenced in a study of Tregs in tolerant kidney transplant recipients. The repertoire was sequenced with immunoSEQ multiplex PCR; TCRdb's copy has only in-frame clones and lacks some. Its table lists about 48,000 clones. The source material was CD4+ T cells from blood, sampled before the transplant. Receptors originate from a human donor who received a combined kidney and bone marrow transplant.

As regards this clone: The missing CDR3 end, 3 residues past where the read stops, is filled in from the germline J gene. This chain uses TRBV23-1 with TRBJ2-3; TRBD1 is a possible D gene (6 bases). TRBV23-1 is given ORF status, its function remaining uncertain. V was clipped by 8 bases and J by 0 bases, with 15 bases between them. The CDR3 covers 15 residues. The CDR3 DNA, read in part, is TGCGCCAGCGGGCAGGGGCAACCGAGCACAGATACG. Protein: CASGQGQPSTDT. The complete CDR3 protein is CASGQGQPSTDTQYF.

Remarks on this clone: The CDR3 end lies 3 residues beyond the end of the read and is filled in from the germline J gene. The V gene is TRBV7-2, the J gene TRBJ2-7; the match to TRBD2 covers 10 bases. Germline V gives CDR1 SGHTA, CDR2 FQGNSA. There are 15 residues in the CDR3. V gave up 4 bases and J gave up 3 bases; unmatched junction bases: 6. The CDR3 reads CASSSASGSGYEQYF. The sequenced CDR3 bases are TGTGCCAGCAGCTCGGCTAGCGGGAGTGGCTACGAG.

Remarks on this clone: The read terminates 3 residues ahead of where the CDR3 ends, so the germline J gene completes it. The genes are TRBV18 and TRBJ1-1; 8 nucleotides line up with TRBD1. The CDR3 is 14 residues long. With V trimmed by 6 bases and J by 5 bases, 8 bases remained unmatched. Looked up from germline, CDR1 is KGHSH and CDR2 is LQKENI. The DNA read from the CDR3 is TGTGCCAGCTCCAGAGGACAGGGCGATACTGAA. Translating it yields CASSRGQGDTE. From start to end, the CDR3 is CASSRGQGDTEAFF. The whole variable domain, filled in from reference TRBV18 and TRBJ1-1, reads NAGVMQNPRHLVRRRGQEARLRCSPMKGHSHVYWYRQLPEEGLKFMVYLQKENIIDESGMPKERFSAEFPKEGPSILRIQQVVRGDSAAYFCASSRGQGDTEAFFGQGTRLTVV.

CDR3 DNA, as far as it was read: TGCGCCAGCAGCCCGGGACAGGGGAGGACCGGGGAG. Amino acid sequence: CASSPGQGRTGE. The full CDR3 is CASSPGQGRTGELFF. The chain carries TRBV5-1 and TRBJ2-2; 10 bases map to TRBD1. With the read ending 3 residues before the CDR3 end, the germline J gene is used to fill in that end. The CDR3 consists of 15 residues. Germline V gene data show CDR1 as SGHRS and CDR2 as YFSETQ. V was pared by 4 bases and J by 5 bases, with 5 bases of the junction left unmatched.

As to this clone: The read ends 3 residues early relative to the CDR3; the germline J gene fills the gap. V is TRBV18 and J is TRBJ2-5; TRBD1 might be the D (5 bases). The CDR3 extends over 15 amino acids. CDR1 is KGHSH and CDR2 is LQKENI in the germline V gene. V was trimmed by 2 bases and J by 5 bases, leaving 15 bases between them. The CDR3 reads CASSPTRELGETQYF. The covered CDR3 bases are TGTGCCAGCTCACCAACCAGGGAATTGGGGGAGACC.

The CDR3 DNA, read in part, is TGCAGTGCTAGAGATTTACAGGTGATATACGAG. Its translation: CSARDLQVIYE. The CDR3 in its entirety is CSARDLQVIYEQYF. This chain connects TRBV20-1 to TRBJ2-7; D may be TRBD1 (5 bases). Read data end 3 residues before the CDR3 end; the end is taken from the germline J gene. This CDR3 region has 14 residues. The V end was cut by 0 bases, the J end by 4 bases, with 13 bases between. CDR1 and CDR2 (germline): DFQATT, SNEGSKA (reference sequence).

Remarks on this clone: The observed sequence ends 3 residues before the CDR3 terminus, with the missing tail filled in from the germline J gene. The chain joins TRBV6-1 to TRBJ2-7, with 10 bases aligning to TRBD1. Germline V CDR1 and CDR2: MNHNS, SASEGT. This CDR3 contains 15 residues. Trimming cost V 2 bases and J 4 bases; bases outside gene matches: 5. CDR3 DNA, as far as it was read: TGTGCCAGCAGTGAAACCAGACAGGGGGCATACGAG. It translates to CASSETRQGAYE. The entire CDR3 reads CASSETRQGAYEQYF.